One sample yielded the 12 T cell receptor beta chains listed below, sequenced in a study of shared T cell receptors in the human thymus. TCRdb's table, derived via immunoSEQ multiplex PCR, lists solely in-frame clones and lacks some. The sample lists 65,000 to 70,000 clones, about 95% occurring once. The sequenced material came from thymocytes. Receptors originate from a human donor.

As regards this clone: In this CDR3 the conserved last residue, phenylalanine or tryptophan, is missing, so a read error is likely. The DNA is left out, because the CDR3 cannot be placed on it with certainty; the CDR3 is given as TCRdb lists it. The chain links TRBV21-1 to TRBJ2-7; the table's TRBD2 call for D was not verified on the DNA. TRBV21-1 is deemed a pseudogene. Ends included, the CDR3 has 12 residues. CDR3 residues: CASSKAVGTNFL.

This sequence joins TRBV7-2 and TRBJ2-7, with a possible D match to TRBD2 (5 bases). The CDR3 length is 16 residues. CDR1 and CDR2 from the germline V gene are SGHTA and FQGNSA. V was pared by 1 base and J by 0 bases, with 13 bases between. The CDR3 DNA reads as TGTGCCAGCAGCTTAGAGGGAGACGAACCCTCCTACGAGCAGTACTTC. Translation: CASSLEGDEPSYEQYF.

The V gene is TRBV18, the J gene TRBJ2-7, with D uncertain. V shed 3 bases and J shed 7 bases, with 10 bases lying between them. Germline values: CDR1 KGHSH, CDR2 LQKENI. The CDR3 is 12 residues long. DNA of the CDR3: TGTGCCAGCTCACCCGACATCAAGGAGCAGTACTTC. Translating gives CASSPDIKEQYF.

The rearrangement uses TRBV7-2 and TRBJ1-4, with TRBD1 identical over 10 bases. The CDR3 has 19 residues. Trimming cost V 0 bases and J 4 bases; bases outside gene matches: 11. Germline-derived CDR1 and CDR2 are SGHTA and FQGNSA. Written as DNA, the CDR3 is TGTGCCAGCAGCTTAGCGCCGTTGGACAGGGGGGGGTATAATGAAAAACTGTTTTTT. The encoded protein is CASSLAPLDRGGYNEKLFF.

The chain joins TRBV5-5 to TRBJ1-2; no clear D. V was trimmed by 1 base and J by 1 base, leaving 5 bases between them. The germline V gene encodes CDR1 SGHKS and CDR2 YYEKEE (reference sequence). The CDR3 length is 13 residues. CDR3 protein: CASSLLDNYGYTF. DNA for the CDR3: TGTGCCAGCAGCTTGTTAGATAACTATGGCTACACCTTC.

This clone was picked up a small number of times. J is TRBJ1-6 and V is TRBV20-1; D remains ambiguous. The CDR3 sequence is 10 residues long. Germline assignment: CDR1 DFQATT and CDR2 SNEGSKA (reference sequence). V was shortened by 3 bases and J by 11 bases, with 5 bases between the two germline ends. The CDR3 DNA reads TGCAGTGCTAGCCCCCCACCCCTCCACTTT. Amino acids: CSASPPPLHF.

V and J are TRBV4-1 and TRBJ2-5, with TRBD2 identical over 8 bases. Germline lookup yields CDR1 MGHRA and CDR2 YSYEKL. The CDR3 loop spans 17 amino acids. J was trimmed by 2 bases and V by 2 bases; bases with no gene match: 10. The CDR3 nucleotides are TGCGCCAGCAGCCAAAATTTTATGACTAGCGCTCAAGAGACCCAGTACTTC. This gives the protein CASSQNFMTSAQETQYF.

The gene calls are TRBV27 and TRBJ2-5; weak D call: TRBD2 (6 bases). The CDR3 length is 14 residues. Germline V gene sequence: CDR1 MNHEY, CDR2 SMNVEV (reference sequence). V was clipped by 6 bases and J by 2 bases, with 13 bases between them. The CDR3 sequence: CASRIGLTQETQYF. In DNA form, the CDR3 reads TGTGCCAGCAGAATCGGACTAACTCAAGAGACCCAGTACTTC.

The chain links TRBV7-2 to TRBJ2-3, with a weak D call TRBD1 (5 bases). This CDR3 has 15 amino acids. Trimming cost V 5 bases and J 1 base, with 13 bases left between them. Germline V gene lookup returns CDR1 SGHTA and CDR2 FQGNSA. The CDR3 loop reads CASSRGSGGTDTQYF. The CDR3 DNA reads as TGTGCCAGCAGCAGGGGCTCGGGTGGCACAGATACGCAGTATTTT. Full variable domain (missing parts from reference TRBV7-2 and TRBJ2-3): GAGVSQSPSNKVTEKGKDVELRCDPISGHTALYWYRQSLGQGLEFLIYFQGNSAPDKSGLPSDRFSAERTGGSVSTLTIQRTQQEDSAVYLCASSRGSGGTDTQYFGPGTRLTVL.

The gene calls are TRBV10-3 and TRBJ1-1; D ambiguous. V dropped 2 bases and J dropped 3 bases, with 7 bases sitting between them. This CDR3 has 13 amino acids. CDR1 ENHRY and CDR2 SYGVKD come from the germline V gene. This CDR3 reads CAISEGSDTEAFF. Here the CDR3 DNA reads TGTGCCATCAGTGAGGGAAGTGACACTGAAGCTTTCTTT.

The CDR3 region is CASSLAPQTAYEQYF. The CDR3 DNA is TGTGCCAGCAGCTTGGCCCCGCAGACTGCCTACGAGCAGTACTTC. The chain combines TRBV5-6 with TRBJ2-7; D is unresolved. V lost 0 bases, J lost 2 bases, and 12 bases lay in between. The length of the CDR3 is 15 residues. Germline V gene data show CDR1 as SGHDT and CDR2 as YYEEEE.

This clone appeared once. This chain connects TRBV9 to TRBJ2-2, with 7 bases that match TRBD2. Germline V CDR1 and CDR2: SGDLS, YYNGEE. The CDR3 runs to 14 residues. Trimming took 4 bases from V and 7 from J; bases not matched to a gene: 7. CDR3 sequence reads: CASSSGLDLGELFF. CDR3 nucleotide sequence: TGTGCCAGCAGCTCAGGACTAGATCTCGGGGAGCTGTTTTTT.